Following are 12 T cell receptor beta chains from one sample sequenced in a study of monozygotic twins with inflammatory bowel disease. Following a re-call of the 5' RACE reads, TCRdb has one entry per CDR3 protein and lacks DNA. This table lists about 450,000 distinct CDR3 sequences. Sample: blood. Receptors were obtained from a human donor with ulcerative colitis or Crohn's disease, or a healthy co-twin of an affected twin (not recorded which).

The rearrangement joins TRBV5-6 to TRBJ1-6. CDR3 size: 18 residues. The germline gives CDR1 SGHDT, CDR2 YYEEEE. The CDR3 sequence: CASSLLTGVEASISPLHF.

The chain uses TRBV4-1 and TRBJ1-2; without DNA, the TCRdb call of TRBD1 cannot be checked. The CDR3 contains 16 residues. Germline values: CDR1 MGHRA, CDR2 YSYEKL. The CDR3 spells CASSQSGQRANYGYTF.

The J gene is TRBJ2-7, the V gene TRBV7-9; TCRdb returns TRBD2, unconfirmable since there is no DNA. Looked up from germline, CDR1 is SEHNR and CDR2 is FQNEAQ (reference sequence). The CDR3 spans 13 residues. This chain's CDR3 is CASSFQAGGEQYF.

This chain joins TRBV7-8 and TRBJ1-2; TCRdb names TRBD1, which stays unverified in the absence of DNA. Germline CDR1 is SGHVS and CDR2 is FQNEAQ. The CDR3 length is 14 residues. The CDR3 loop is CASSSGAGNYGYTF.

The chain joins TRBV3-1 to TRBJ2-5; as DNA is missing, the TRBD1 call by TCRdb cannot be tested. Germline V gene lookup returns CDR1 LGHDT and CDR2 YNNKEL (reference sequence). The CDR3 spans 16 residues. The CDR3 loop is CASSQPGQNPQETQYF.

This chain uses TRBV12-3 or TRBV12-4 with TRBJ2-3; TCRdb gives TRBD2 as the D gene, but with no DNA this cannot be confirmed. The CDR3 has 15 amino acids. Here the CDR3 reads CASRPSGGATDTQYF.

The chain employs TRBV12-3 or TRBV12-4 and TRBJ2-1; the TCRdb D gene call, TRBD2, has no DNA to confirm it. The length of the CDR3 is 15 residues. CDR3: CASSIGGNPRDEQFF.

The chain couples TRBV7-2 to TRBJ2-1; TCRdb proposes TRBD2, but this gene call is untestable without DNA. This CDR3 is built from 15 residues. From germline, CDR1 is SGHTA and CDR2 FQGNSA. CDR3 in amino acids: CASRSGTSSYNEQFF.

The chain has TRBV14 and TRBJ1-2. CDR1 and CDR2 (germline): SGHDN, FVKESK. This CDR3 spans 14 amino acids. CDR3 region: CASSQRDSNYGYTF.

J is TRBJ2-7 and V is TRBV28; TCRdb gives TRBD1 as the D gene, but with no DNA this cannot be confirmed. Looked up from germline, CDR1 is MDHEN and CDR2 is SYDVKM. The CDR3 is 12 residues long. CDR3 loop: CASSLGTGRQYF.

The chain links TRBV7-2 to TRBJ2-7; TCRdb's D gene call, TRBD1, goes unchecked for lack of DNA. This CDR3 comprises 15 residues. Per the germline V gene, CDR1 is SGHTA and CDR2 is FQGNSA. The CDR3: CASSLGTVLSYEQYF.

V is TRBV20-1 and J is TRBJ2-2; as DNA is missing, the TRBD2 call by TCRdb cannot be tested. CDR3 length equals 15 residues. Germline V CDR1 and CDR2: DFQATT, SNEGSKA (reference sequence). The CDR3 spells CSAPIAGADTGELFF.